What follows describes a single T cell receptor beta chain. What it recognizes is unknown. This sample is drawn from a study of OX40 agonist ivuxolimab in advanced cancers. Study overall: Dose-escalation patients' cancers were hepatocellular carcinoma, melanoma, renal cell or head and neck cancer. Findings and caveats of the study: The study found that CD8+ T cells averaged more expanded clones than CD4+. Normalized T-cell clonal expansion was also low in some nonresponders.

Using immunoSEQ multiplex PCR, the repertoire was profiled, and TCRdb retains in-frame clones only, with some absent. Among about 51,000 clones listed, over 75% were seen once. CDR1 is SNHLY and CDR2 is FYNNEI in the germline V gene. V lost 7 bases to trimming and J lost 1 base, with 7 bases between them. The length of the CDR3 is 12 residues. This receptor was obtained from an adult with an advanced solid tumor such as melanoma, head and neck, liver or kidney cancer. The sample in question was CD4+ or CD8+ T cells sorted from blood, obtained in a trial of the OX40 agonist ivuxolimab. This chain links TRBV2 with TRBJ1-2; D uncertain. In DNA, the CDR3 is TGTGCCAGCACCCGGGATAACTATGGCTACACCTTC. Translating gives CASTRDNYGYTF.